The present TCR beta chain was sequenced within a study of CD8 T cells in ankylosing spondylitis. Study-wide findings and caveats: A TCR beta motif of under 10 highly homologous variants seemed to mark ankylosing spondylitis blood.

TCRdb reanalysed the 5' RACE reads using MiXCR and keeps one entry per CDR3 protein. The data hold 300,000 to 400,000 distinct CDR3 sequences, with approximately 20% observed a single time. On this clonotype: Its antigen is as yet unknown.

CDR3 length: 15 residues. V lost 2 bases and J lost 1, with 10 bases in between. Germline CDR1 is MGHDK and CDR2 is SYGVNS. Sample: blood, either unsorted or a sorted T cell fraction (not recorded which). The chain joins TRBV25-1 to TRBJ2-3; D possibly corresponds to TRBD1 (6 bases). The clonotype originates from a male donor with ankylosing spondylitis. The CDR3: CASSETGSRTDTQYF. The CDR3 coding sequence is TGTGCCAGCAGTGAAACAGGGTCCCGCACAGATACGCAGTATTTT. Full variable domain (rest looked up from reference TRBV25-1 and TRBJ2-3): EADIYQTPRYLVIGTGKKITLECSQTMGHDKMYWYQQDPGMELHLIHYSYGVNSTEKGDLSSESTVSRIRTEHFPLTLESARPSHTSQYLCASSETGSRTDTQYFGPGTRLTVL.